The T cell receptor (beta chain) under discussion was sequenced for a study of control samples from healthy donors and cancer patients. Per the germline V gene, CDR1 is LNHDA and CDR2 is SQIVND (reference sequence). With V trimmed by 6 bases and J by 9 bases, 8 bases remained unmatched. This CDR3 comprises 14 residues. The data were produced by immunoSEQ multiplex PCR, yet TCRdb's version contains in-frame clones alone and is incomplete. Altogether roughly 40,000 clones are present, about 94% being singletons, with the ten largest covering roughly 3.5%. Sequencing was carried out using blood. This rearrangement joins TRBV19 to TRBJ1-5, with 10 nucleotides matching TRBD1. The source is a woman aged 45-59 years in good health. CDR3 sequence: CASSERQGARPQHF. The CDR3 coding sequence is TGTGCCAGTAGCGAACGACAGGGGGCGCGGCCCCAGCATTTT.